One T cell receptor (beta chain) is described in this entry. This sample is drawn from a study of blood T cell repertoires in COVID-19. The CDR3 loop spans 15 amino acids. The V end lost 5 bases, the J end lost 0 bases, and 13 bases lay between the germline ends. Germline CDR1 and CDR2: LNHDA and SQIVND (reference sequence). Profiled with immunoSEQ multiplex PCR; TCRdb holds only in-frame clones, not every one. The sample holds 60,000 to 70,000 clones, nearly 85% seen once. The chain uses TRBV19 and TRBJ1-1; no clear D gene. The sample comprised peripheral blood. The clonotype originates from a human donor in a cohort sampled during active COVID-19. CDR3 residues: CASSLTAPLNTEAFF. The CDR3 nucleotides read TGTGCCAGTAGTCTTACCGCGCCTCTGAACACTGAAGCTTTCTTT. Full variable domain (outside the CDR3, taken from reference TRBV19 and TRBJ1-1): DGGITQSPKYLFRKEGQNVTLSCEQNLNHDAMYWYRQDPGQGLRLIYYSQIVNDFQKGDIAEGYSVSREKKESFPLTVTSAQKNPTAFYLCASSLTAPLNTEAFFGQGTRLTVV.